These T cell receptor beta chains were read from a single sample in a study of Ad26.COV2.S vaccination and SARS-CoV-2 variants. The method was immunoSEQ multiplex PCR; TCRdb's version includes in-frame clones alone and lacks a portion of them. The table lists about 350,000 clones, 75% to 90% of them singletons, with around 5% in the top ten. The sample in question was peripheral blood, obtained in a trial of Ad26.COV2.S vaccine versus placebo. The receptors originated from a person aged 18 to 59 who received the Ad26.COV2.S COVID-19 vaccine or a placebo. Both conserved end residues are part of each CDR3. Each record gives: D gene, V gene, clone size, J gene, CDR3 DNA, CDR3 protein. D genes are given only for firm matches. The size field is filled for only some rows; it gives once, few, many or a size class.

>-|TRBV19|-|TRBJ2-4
TGTGCCAGTAGTATAGATCTTATCCCCCTAAACATTCAGTACTTC
CASSIDLIPLNIQYF
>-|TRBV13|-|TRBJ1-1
TGTGCCAGCAGCCCGGACAGTCTGTCGAACACTGAAGCTTTCTTT
CASSPDSLSNTEAFF
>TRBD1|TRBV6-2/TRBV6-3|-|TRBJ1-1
TGTGCCAGCAGTTCCCGGAGACAGGGGAACACTGAAGCTTTCTTT
CASSSRRQGNTEAFF
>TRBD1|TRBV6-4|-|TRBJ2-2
TGTGCCAGCAGGGTCGGACAGGTAAGGACCGGGGAGCTGTTTTTT
CASRVGQVRTGELFF
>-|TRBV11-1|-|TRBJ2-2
TGTGCCAGCAGCTTGGGCAGTCGAAACACCGGGGAGCTGTTTTTT
CASSLGSRNTGELFF
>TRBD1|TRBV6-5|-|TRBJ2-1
TGTGCCAGCAGTTACCTAACAGGGGATCGTACAAATGAGCAGTTCTTC
CASSYLTGDRTNEQFF
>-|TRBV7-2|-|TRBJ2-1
TGTGCCAGCAGCTTATCAGGGAGCTCCTACAATGAGCAGTTCTTC
CASSLSGSSYNEQFF
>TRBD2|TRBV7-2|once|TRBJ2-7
TGTGCCAGCAGTCGAATCATAGGGAGGGGATCCTACGAGCAGTACTTC
CASSRIIGRGSYEQYF
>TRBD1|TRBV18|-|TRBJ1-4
TGTGCCAGCTCAAGTTCTCAGGGGGCGGGAGAAAAACTGTTTTTT
CASSSSQGAGEKLFF
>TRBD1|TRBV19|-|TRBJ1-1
TGTGCCAGTAGTACAACAGGGGGAGGGGGCACTGAAGCTTTCTTT
CASSTTGGGGTEAFF
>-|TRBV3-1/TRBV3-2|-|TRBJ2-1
TGTGCCAGCAGCCAAGATCTCCGTTACAATGAGCAGTTCTTC
CASSQDLRYNEQFF
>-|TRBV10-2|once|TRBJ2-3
TGCGCCAGCAGTGATCTTAGCACTGATACGCAGTATTTT
CASSDLSTDTQYF
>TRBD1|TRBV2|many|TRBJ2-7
TGTGCCAGCAGTGAACACGGGACAGGATTTCCCGAGCAGTACTTC
CASSEHGTGFPEQYF
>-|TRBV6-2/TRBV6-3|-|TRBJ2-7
TGTGCCAGCAGTTACTCGTCATACGAGCAGTACTTC
CASSYSSYEQYF
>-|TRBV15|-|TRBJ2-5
TGTGCCACCAGCAGTGGTCCCGAAGGGACCCAGTACTTC
CATSSGPEGTQYF
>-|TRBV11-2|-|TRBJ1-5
TGTGCCAGCAGCTTAACAGGCTATAGCAATCAGCCCCAGCATTTT
CASSLTGYSNQPQHF
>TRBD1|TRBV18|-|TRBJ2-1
TGTGCCAGCTCACCGGGACAGGGGGCAGAAGACAATGAGCAGTTCTTC
CASSPGQGAEDNEQFF
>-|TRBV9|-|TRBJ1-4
TGTGCCAGCAGCACTCACGGACGGTATAATGAAAAACTGTTTTTT
CASSTHGRYNEKLFF